This entry lists 28 T cell receptor beta chains sequenced from one sample in a study of blood T cell repertoires in COVID-19. Assay used: immunoSEQ multiplex PCR; TCRdb lists only in-frame clones, some missing. The sample comprises about 140,000 clones, around 86% of which are singletons, and roughly 1.5% rests with the top ten. Sequenced material: peripheral blood. Receptors originate from a human donor in a cohort sampled during active COVID-19.

The V call is TRBV9, the J call TRBJ2-3; D is unclear. The CDR3 runs 11 residues. Germline CDR1 SGDLS, CDR2 YYNGEE. V dropped 3 bases and J dropped 3 bases, with 2 bases sitting between them. CDR3 sequence reads: CASSATDTQYF. The CDR3 region has the DNA TGTGCCAGCAGCGCAACAGATACGCAGTATTTT. The full variable domain, its missing parts supplied by reference TRBV9 and TRBJ2-3, is DSGVTQTPKHLITATGQRVTLRCSPRSGDLSVYWYQQSLDQGLQFLIQYYNGEERAKGNILERFSAQQFPDLHSELNLSSLELGDSALYFCASSATDTQYFGPGTRLTVL.

This chain uses TRBV19 with TRBJ1-6; 7 nucleotides line up with TRBD1. The junction had 12 bases not matched to a gene; V was cut back by 7 bases and J by 9 bases. The CDR3 length is 15 residues. Looked up from germline, CDR1 is LNHDA and CDR2 is SQIVND (reference sequence). CDR3 region: CASTEGQTRSSPLHF. As DNA, the CDR3 is TGTGCCAGTACTGAGGGACAGACACGATCTTCACCCCTCCACTTT. The full variable domain, rest sourced from reference TRBV19 and TRBJ1-6, is DGGITQSPKYLFRKEGQNVTLSCEQNLNHDAMYWYRQDPGQGLRLIYYSQIVNDFQKGDIAEGYSVSREKKESFPLTVTSAQKNPTAFYLCASTEGQTRSSPLHFGNGTRLTVT.

The count of this clone is one. For the CDR3, the DNA is TGTGCCAGCAGCCCGAGCTCACAGGGCGCCTCTGGAAACACCATATATTTT. Its protein product is CASSPSSQGASGNTIYF. The chain has TRBV9 and TRBJ1-3, with a weak D call TRBD1 (6 bases). This CDR3 has 17 residues. CDR1 is SGDLS, CDR2 YYNGEE, per germline. The ends were cut back, 4 bases at V and 0 bases at J, with 17 bases in the middle. Combining the CDR3 with reference TRBV9 and TRBJ1-3 gives the whole variable domain DSGVTQTPKHLITATGQRVTLRCSPRSGDLSVYWYQQSLDQGLQFLIQYYNGEERAKGNILERFSAQQFPDLHSELNLSSLELGDSALYFCASSPSSQGASGNTIYFGEGSWLTVV.

This clone has more than one count but fewer than ten. V and J are TRBV7-9 and TRBJ1-1; D is ambiguous. V was shortened by 1 base and J by 7 bases, with 10 bases between the two germline ends. Germline lookup yields CDR1 SEHNR and CDR2 FQNEAQ (reference sequence). The CDR3 consists of 13 residues. CDR3 residues: CASSLVLSGEAFF. For the CDR3, the DNA is TGTGCCAGCAGCTTAGTTCTGTCGGGTGAAGCTTTCTTT.

This clone was observed once. The rearrangement joins TRBV5-1 to TRBJ2-3, with 7 bases aligning to TRBD1. Germline values: CDR1 SGHRS, CDR2 YFSETQ. The CDR3 runs 16 residues. The V gene end was trimmed by 2 bases and the J gene end by 0 bases; junction bases not matched to a gene: 6. CDR3 DNA: TGCGCCAGCAGCTTACAGGGACAGTTTAGCACAGATACGCAGTATTTT. Its protein product is CASSLQGQFSTDTQYF.

V usage is TRBV24-1 and J usage is TRBJ2-1; 12 nucleotides align to TRBD1. This CDR3 spans 16 amino acids. With 5 bases clipped from V and 6 bases from J, the junction kept 7 bases outside the gene matches. Germline assignment: CDR1 KGHDR and CDR2 SFDVKD. In nucleotides, the CDR3 is TGTGCCACCAGTGTCGGGGGACAGGGGGCAGGCAATGAGCAGTTCTTC. Translating gives CATSVGGQGAGNEQFF.

The chain is built from TRBV25-1 and TRBJ2-1; 15 nucleotides align to TRBD2. CDR1 is MGHDK, CDR2 SYGVNS, per germline. CDR3 length: 16 residues. Losses at the gene ends were 7 bases for V and 7 bases for J; bases not matched to a gene: 8. CDR3 in DNA: TGTGCCAGCACTCCCCGGACTAGCGGGAGGGAGAATGAGCAGTTCTTC. It encodes CASTPRTSGRENEQFF. The variable domain in full, completed from reference TRBV25-1 and TRBJ2-1, reads EADIYQTPRYLVIGTGKKITLECSQTMGHDKMYWYQQDPGMELHLIHYSYGVNSTEKGDLSSESTVSRIRTEHFPLTLESARPSHTSQYLCASTPRTSGRENEQFFGPGTRLTVL.

The chain is built from TRBV5-6 and TRBJ2-7; D not resolved. Between the trimmed V and J ends, which lost 3 bases and 3 bases, there was a span of 7 bases. Germline V lookup: CDR1 SGHDT, CDR2 YYEEEE. The CDR3 loop spans 12 amino acids. The CDR3 nucleotides are TGTGCCAGCAGCTCCGGTTACTACGAGCAGTACTTC. This translates into CASSSGYYEQYF.

This rearrangement joins TRBV18 to TRBJ2-7, with a weak D call TRBD2 (5 bases). The CDR3 sequence is 15 residues long. Germline V gives CDR1 KGHSH, CDR2 LQKENI. V dropped 3 bases and J dropped 1 base, with 13 bases sitting between them. The CDR3 protein is CASSPSAARSYEQYF. The CDR3 DNA reads TGTGCCAGCTCACCCTCAGCGGCCCGGTCCTACGAGCAGTACTTC.

This clone was found once. V gene TRBV27 combines with J gene TRBJ1-1; maybe TRBD1 (6 bases). Trimming stripped 3 bases from V and 11 bases from J, with 13 bases between. The CDR3 is 12 residues long. Per the germline V gene, CDR1 is MNHEY and CDR2 is SMNVEV (reference sequence). The CDR3 region is CASSLWGQEAFF. CDR3 sequence (DNA): TGTGCCAGCAGTTTGTGGGGGCAGGAGGCTTTCTTT.

The chain recombines TRBV19 with TRBJ1-1; D uncertain. CDR3 size: 17 residues. V dropped 1 base and J dropped 4 bases, with 19 bases sitting between them. Germline CDR1 reads LNHDA; CDR2 reads SQIVND (reference sequence). CDR3 in amino acids: CASSIGQHPSSGTEAFF. The CDR3 DNA follows: TGTGCCAGTAGTATAGGACAACACCCATCTTCTGGCACTGAAGCTTTCTTT.

The chain links TRBV27 to TRBJ1-1; 7 bases line up with TRBD1. From germline, CDR1 is MNHEY and CDR2 SMNVEV (reference sequence). The J segment lost 0 bases and the V segment lost 7 bases, leaving 5 bases of the junction unmatched. The CDR3 covers 14 residues. CDR3 in amino acids: CASTTGSMNTEAFF. As DNA, the CDR3 is TGTGCCAGCACGACAGGGAGTATGAACACTGAAGCTTTCTTT.

This chain uses TRBV20-1 with TRBJ2-7; 7 bases map to TRBD2. The CDR3 loop spans 11 amino acids. V was pared by 4 bases and J by 11 bases, with 8 bases of the junction left unmatched. Germline V lookup: CDR1 DFQATT, CDR2 SNEGSKA (reference sequence). The CDR3 nucleotides are TGCAGTGCTACGTCGCGGGAGTGGAAGTACTTC. It yields the protein CSATSREWKYF.

The chain is built from TRBV5-1 and TRBJ2-7, with 10 positions matching TRBD2. The CDR3 loop spans 15 amino acids. V lost 0 bases, J lost 3 bases, and 3 bases stayed unmatched. Germline V gene lookup returns CDR1 SGHRS and CDR2 YFSETQ. CDR3 residues: CASSLALAGVYEQYF. The CDR3 nucleotides are TGCGCCAGCAGCTTGGCCCTAGCGGGAGTCTACGAGCAGTACTTC.

This chain links TRBV6-1 with TRBJ2-1; 7 bases are shared with TRBD2. With V trimmed by 0 bases and J by 0 bases, 8 bases remained unmatched. The germline gives CDR1 MNHNS, CDR2 SASEGT. This CDR3 has 18 amino acids. This CDR3 reads CASSEARSSGSSYNEQFF. DNA for the CDR3: TGTGCCAGCAGTGAAGCTCGTTCTAGCGGAAGCTCCTACAATGAGCAGTTCTTC.

The V gene is TRBV7-6, the J gene TRBJ1-4, with D tentatively TRBD1 (6 bases). The V end lost 1 base, the J end lost 6 bases, and 15 bases lay between the germline ends. This CDR3 has 16 residues. Per the germline V gene, CDR1 is SGHVS and CDR2 is FNYEAQ. CDR3: CASSLGGGVVYEKLFF. DNA of the CDR3: TGTGCCAGCAGCTTAGGAGGGGGGGTAGTTTATGAAAAACTGTTTTTT.

This rearrangement joins TRBV14 to TRBJ2-1; 12 bases map to TRBD2. The germline V gene has CDR1 SGHDN and CDR2 FVKESK. V trimming: 4 bases; J trimming: 5 bases; junction bases outside the gene matches: 9. This CDR3 region has 17 residues. DNA for the CDR3: TGTGCCAGCAGCCGTCGACTAGCGGGAGTTTCTAACAATGAGCAGTTCTTC. Translation gives CASSRRLAGVSNNEQFF.

This clone was counted a few times. The chain has TRBV7-9 and TRBJ2-7, with 8 bases identical to TRBD2. This CDR3 is 15 amino acids long. Germline lookup yields CDR1 SEHNR and CDR2 FQNEAQ (reference sequence). J lost 3 bases, V lost 5 bases, and 9 bases had no gene match. The CDR3: CASSPREGSHYEQYF. In DNA form, the CDR3 reads TGTGCCAGCAGCCCACGGGAGGGATCCCACTACGAGCAGTACTTC.

The chain uses TRBV7-8 and TRBJ2-6; no reliable D call. Trimming pared 3 bases from V and 0 bases from J, leaving 6 bases between. The CDR3 runs to 15 residues. CDR1 is SGHVS, CDR2 FQNEAQ, per germline. The CDR3 here is CASSFGSSGANVLTF. Here the CDR3 DNA reads TGTGCCAGCAGCTTCGGTTCCTCTGGGGCCAACGTCCTGACTTTC.

The genes are TRBV29-1 and TRBJ2-3; 8 nucleotides line up with TRBD2. The CDR3 length is 13 residues. Germline loops: CDR1 SQVTM, CDR2 ANQGSEA. The J segment lost 1 base and the V segment lost 7 bases, leaving 4 bases of the junction unmatched. CDR3 amino acids: CSAGTSRTDTQYF. CDR3 sequence (DNA): TGCAGCGCAGGGACTAGTCGCACAGATACGCAGTATTTT.

This clone was counted a single time. This sequence joins TRBV7-9 and TRBJ2-7, with 9 bases fitting TRBD2. The J segment lost 4 bases and the V segment lost 1 base, leaving 8 bases of the junction unmatched. Germline lookup yields CDR1 SEHNR and CDR2 FQNEAQ (reference sequence). The CDR3 has 16 amino acids. The chain's CDR3 is CASSLGPAGGQYEQYF. The CDR3 DNA is TGTGCCAGCAGCTTAGGTCCAGCGGGGGGACAATACGAGCAGTACTTC. Based on the CDR3 plus reference TRBV7-9 and TRBJ2-7, the full variable domain is DTGVSQNPRHKITKRGQNVTFRCDPISEHNRLYWYRQTLGQGPEFLTYFQNEAQLEKSRLLSDRFSAERPKGSFSTLEIQRTEQGDSAMYLCASSLGPAGGQYEQYFGPGTRLTVT.

The chain is built from TRBV27 and TRBJ1-5; TRBD1 might be the D (6 bases). V gave up 5 bases and J gave up 5 bases, with 13 bases separating them. Germline-derived CDR1 and CDR2 are MNHEY and SMNVEV (reference sequence). This CDR3 comprises 14 residues. CDR3 nucleotides: TGTGCCAGCAGTAAAAAACAGGGTCATCAGCCCCAGCATTTT. This encodes CASSKKQGHQPQHF.

The rearrangement links TRBV7-9 to TRBJ2-5; TRBD1 agrees at 9 bases. This CDR3 contains 14 residues. V lost 4 bases, J lost 5 bases, and 5 bases stayed unmatched. The V gene's germline CDR1 is SEHNR and CDR2 FQNEAQ (reference sequence). The CDR3 loop is CASSSTGGPETQYF. The CDR3, as DNA: TGTGCCAGCAGCTCCACAGGGGGCCCGGAGACCCAGTACTTC.

Here the CDR3 DNA reads TGTGCCAGCAGCCAATCCGGTGGGGCAGATGAAAAACTGTTTTTT. It codes for CASSQSGGADEKLFF. V and J are TRBV7-3 and TRBJ1-4; D possibly corresponds to TRBD1 (5 bases). V lost 5 bases to trimming and J lost 6 bases, with 16 bases between them. CDR1 and CDR2 from the germline V gene are SGHTA and FQGTGA. The CDR3 totals 15 residues.

The gene calls are TRBV11-2 and TRBJ2-5; 9 bases line up with TRBD1. Trimming cost V 3 bases and J 1 base; bases outside gene matches: 3. This CDR3 region has 15 residues. The germline CDR1 and CDR2 sequences are SGHAT and FQNNGV. The CDR3 region is CASSLGTGTQETQYF. The CDR3 DNA reads as TGTGCCAGCAGCTTGGGGACAGGGACCCAAGAGACCCAGTACTTC. Based on the CDR3 plus reference TRBV11-2 and TRBJ2-5, the full variable domain is EAGVAQSPRYKIIEKRQSVAFWCNPISGHATLYWYQQILGQGPKLLIQFQNNGVVDDSQLPKDRFSAERLKGVDSTLKIQPAKLEDSAVYLCASSLGTGTQETQYFGPGTRLLVL.

The chain joins TRBV9 to TRBJ1-5; perhaps TRBD1 as D (5 bases). Germline CDR1 is SGDLS and CDR2 is YYNGEE. This CDR3 is 16 amino acids long. V lost 0 bases and J 2 bases, leaving 12 bases between the germline ends. CDR3 bases: TGTGCCAGCAGCGTAGGTCAGGGACTAGGCAATCAGCCCCAGCATTTT. Its protein product is CASSVGQGLGNQPQHF. Using reference TRBV9 and TRBJ1-5 for the parts outside the CDR3, the full variable domain is DSGVTQTPKHLITATGQRVTLRCSPRSGDLSVYWYQQSLDQGLQFLIQYYNGEERAKGNILERFSAQQFPDLHSELNLSSLELGDSALYFCASSVGQGLGNQPQHFGDGTRLSIL.

This chain joins TRBV18 and TRBJ1-1; D is uncertain. Germline V gene sequence: CDR1 KGHSH, CDR2 LQKENI. Trimming took off 0 bases at V and 0 bases at J, with 8 bases between the two ends. The CDR3 runs to 15 residues. CDR3 DNA: TGTGCCAGCTCACCACCGTCAGGAATGAACACTGAAGCTTTCTTT. Protein product: CASSPPSGMNTEAFF.

In this sample, this clone turned up a few times. The rearrangement links TRBV30 to TRBJ2-7; TRBD1 might be the D (5 bases). Germline CDR1 reads GTSNPN; CDR2 reads SVGIG (reference sequence). The CDR3 runs to 12 residues. Trimming took 0 bases from V and 8 from J, leaving 11 bases between them. The CDR3 protein is CAWSVGLHQQYF. Here the CDR3 DNA reads TGTGCCTGGAGTGTGGGGCTTCACCAGCAGTACTTC.